A selection of T cell receptor beta chains follows, all from one sample in a study of CD8 T cells in ankylosing spondylitis. One entry per CDR3 protein, called by TCRdb with MiXCR from the 5' RACE reads. In the table there are 250,000 to 350,000 distinct CDR3 sequences, less than 25% of which are singletons. Sequencing used blood, either unsorted or a sorted T cell fraction (not recorded which). The source of these receptors is a female donor with ankylosing spondylitis or in good health (not recorded which). Each CDR3 is given with its conserved first and last residue. The order of the fields is J gene, V gene, CDR3 protein.

>TRBJ2-1|TRBV7-2
CASSSTPGAHNEQFF
>TRBJ1-6|TRBV2
CASKGTDNSPLHF
>TRBJ2-1|TRBV3-1
CASSRLGGSSHNEQFF
>TRBJ2-6|TRBV6-5
CASSYPGLANVLTF
>TRBJ1-4|TRBV20-1
CSARDVGTGEGEKLFF
>TRBJ2-7|TRBV20-1
CSARSPRSSGRVNEQYF
>TRBJ1-3|TRBV5-1
CASSLGPSSGNTIYF
>TRBJ1-2|TRBV7-2
CASSFGQAYYGYTF
>TRBJ2-5|TRBV7-2
CASSLIRGRETQYF
>TRBJ2-7|TRBV12-3/TRBV12-4
CASSPLRIAREQYF
>TRBJ2-7|TRBV7-2
CASSSSLTVPSKQYF
>TRBJ2-6|TRBV20-1
CSASSRTGSAGANVLTF
>TRBJ1-5|TRBV12-3/TRBV12-4
CASSLAGKNQPQHF
>TRBJ2-1|TRBV5-4
CASSSNSDNEQFF
>TRBJ2-1|TRBV6-1
CASSSLRDSSYNEQFF
>TRBJ2-1|TRBV19
CASSIGTREQFF
>TRBJ2-7|TRBV20-1
CSASQGPSGLEQYF
>TRBJ2-3|TRBV6-1
CASSQPREGGATDTQYF
>TRBJ1-1|TRBV12-5
CASGLEVNTEAFF
>TRBJ1-1|TRBV5-1
CASSLKAGNTEAFF